These 27 T cell receptor beta chains were all obtained from the same sample, sequenced in a study of blood T cell repertoires in COVID-19. Data came from immunoSEQ multiplex PCR; TCRdb stores just in-frame clones and leaves some out. The table has fewer than 110,000 clones, 88% seen once. The specimen was peripheral blood. All receptors come from a human donor in a cohort sampled during active COVID-19.

The rearrangement uses TRBV4-2 and TRBJ1-1; possibly TRBD1 for D (5 bases). V was trimmed by 4 bases and J by 0 bases, leaving 15 bases between them. Germline V lookup: CDR1 LGHNA, CDR2 YNFKEQ. The CDR3 length is 16 residues. CDR3 nucleotides: TGTGCCAGCAGCCCCTTTAGCCGACAGTTGAACACTGAAGCTTTCTTT. Translated, it gives CASSPFSRQLNTEAFF.

The chain links TRBV5-7 to TRBJ1-4; 9 nucleotides agree with TRBD1. TRBV5-7 is designated an ORF whose function remains uncertain. The CDR3 length is 16 residues. The V segment lost 3 bases and the J segment 8 bases; nucleotides outside the gene matches: 11. The chain's CDR3 is CASSCKTGGLEEKLFF. CDR3 DNA sequence: TGTGCCAGCAGCTGCAAAACAGGGGGCTTGGAGGAAAAACTGTTTTTT.

This chain uses TRBV6-5 with TRBJ2-2; 7 nucleotides align to TRBD1. V gave up 7 bases and J gave up 5 bases; unmatched junction bases: 10. There are 15 residues in the CDR3. Germline assignment: CDR1 MNHEY and CDR2 SVGAGI. CDR3 sequence (DNA): TGTGCCAGCATTCGCGACAGGGTTCGAACCGGGGAGCTGTTTTTT. Translation gives CASIRDRVRTGELFF.

The chain uses TRBV18 and TRBJ2-7, with TRBD2 identical over 8 bases. V gave up 8 bases and J gave up 3 bases; unmatched junction bases: 12. In germline, CDR1 is KGHSH, CDR2 LQKENI. CDR3 size: 15 residues. The CDR3 coding sequence is TGTGCCAGCGCTACAGCTACTAGCGGCCTCTACGAGCAGTACTTC. It specifies CASATATSGLYEQYF.

The rearrangement links TRBV25-1 to TRBJ2-2; TRBD2 matches 7 bases. Germline V gene sequence: CDR1 MGHDK, CDR2 SYGVNS. V was pared by 3 bases and J by 6 bases, with 16 bases of the junction left unmatched. CDR3 length equals 18 residues. In DNA form, the CDR3 reads TGTGCCAGCAGTGACTCCAGAAAAGGACTAGTTCGGGCCGGGGAGCTGTTTTTT. Amino acids: CASSDSRKGLVRAGELFF.

In this sample, this clone turned up a few times. J is TRBJ2-1 and V is TRBV15; D perhaps matches TRBD2 (6 bases). CDR3 size: 14 residues. V lost 0 bases to trimming and J lost 7 bases, with 10 bases between them. Germline CDR1 LNHNV, CDR2 YYDKDF (reference sequence). CDR3 sequence reads: CATSRDRELNEQFF. In nucleotides, the CDR3 is TGTGCCACCAGCAGAGATCGGGAGCTGAATGAGCAGTTCTTC.

V is TRBV7-2 and J is TRBJ1-1; D possibly corresponds to TRBD1 (6 bases). This CDR3 contains 16 residues. Trimming cost V 3 bases and J 0 bases, with 14 bases left between them. In germline, CDR1 is SGHTA, CDR2 FQGNSA. In DNA, the CDR3 is TGTGCCAGCAGCTTCGGACCGACAGGAATGAACACTGAAGCTTTCTTT. This gives the protein CASSFGPTGMNTEAFF.

The chain recombines TRBV5-1 with TRBJ1-3; the D is unclear. V was shortened by 3 bases and J by 4 bases, with 11 bases between the two germline ends. Germline lookup yields CDR1 SGHRS and CDR2 YFSETQ. The CDR3 totals 14 residues. The CDR3 DNA reads TGCGCCAGCAGCTCAGGTGACACGGGAAACACCATATATTTT. Translation: CASSSGDTGNTIYF.

This clone was found once. V is TRBV6-2 or TRBV6-3 and J is TRBJ2-1, with 8 bases fitting TRBD2. Germline V gene sequence: CDR1 MNHEY, CDR2 SVGEGT. This CDR3 has 18 residues. The V segment lost 4 bases and the J segment 2 bases; nucleotides outside the gene matches: 13. CDR3 nucleotides: TGTGCCAGCAGTTCAACGGCCCCAGCGGGAGAAACCTACAATGAGCAGTTCTTC. It specifies CASSSTAPAGETYNEQFF.

A single count supports this clone. The rearrangement joins TRBV5-6 to TRBJ2-2, with TRBD2 matching over 9 bases. Germline V gene data show CDR1 as SGHDT and CDR2 as YYEEEE. After removal of 3 bases from V and 6 bases from J, the junction contained 3 bases not matched to a gene. There are 14 residues in the CDR3. The CDR3 sequence: CASSYGTSPGELFF. The DNA for the CDR3 is TGTGCCAGCAGCTACGGGACTAGCCCCGGGGAGCTGTTTTTT.

The gene calls are TRBV9 and TRBJ2-2; possibly TRBD1 for D (6 bases). The CDR3 contains 14 residues. Germline V lookup: CDR1 SGDLS, CDR2 YYNGEE. V lost 2 bases and J lost 5, with 10 bases in between. CDR3 in DNA: TGTGCCAGCAGCGTGGGGGCAAGTACCGGGGAGCTGTTTTTT. Protein: CASSVGASTGELFF.

This chain links TRBV11-2 with TRBJ1-4; 12 bases fit TRBD1. Germline-derived CDR1 and CDR2 are SGHAT and FQNNGV. The junction had 9 bases not matched to a gene; V was cut back by 5 bases and J by 8 bases. The CDR3 has 16 amino acids. The CDR3 coding sequence is TGTGCCAGCAGCCGGGACAGGGGGCGCTTGGGGGAAAAACTGTTTTTT. Protein product: CASSRDRGRLGEKLFF.

CDR3 bases: TGTGCCAGCAGCTTAGCCGGAGGGTGGGCCTACGAGCAGTACTTC. Translating it yields CASSLAGGWAYEQYF. The genes are TRBV7-3 and TRBJ2-7; possibly TRBD2 for D (6 bases). The length of the CDR3 is 15 residues. Between the trimmed V and J ends, which lost 2 bases and 2 bases, there was a span of 13 bases. Germline V CDR1 and CDR2: SGHTA, FQGTGA.

V is TRBV18 and J is TRBJ2-7; 13 bases are shared with TRBD2. J was trimmed by 7 bases and V by 4 bases; bases with no gene match: 7. Germline V gene data show CDR1 as KGHSH and CDR2 as LQKENI. The CDR3 sequence is 15 residues long. The CDR3 coding sequence is TGTGCCAGCTCACTCCCGGGACTAGCGGGACAAGAGCAGTACTTC. Protein product: CASSLPGLAGQEQYF.

This clone was seen only a few times. V usage is TRBV11-2 and J usage is TRBJ1-1; 9 positions agree with TRBD1. The germline V gene has CDR1 SGHAT and CDR2 FQNNGV. The CDR3 extends over 15 amino acids. Trimming took 4 bases from V and 1 from J; bases not matched to a gene: 4. The DNA of the CDR3 is TGTGCCAGCAGCTCCCCGGACAGGGGGAACACTGAAGCTTTCTTT. This sequence encodes CASSSPDRGNTEAFF.

This chain links TRBV18 with TRBJ2-1, with TRBD1 identical over 7 bases. This CDR3 has 16 amino acids. Germline CDR1 reads KGHSH; CDR2 reads LQKENI. V trimming: 3 bases; J trimming: 4 bases; junction bases outside the gene matches: 9. The CDR3 DNA follows: TGTGCCAGCTCACCCCTCGACAGGGAAATATACAATGAGCAGTTCTTC. It specifies CASSPLDREIYNEQFF.

V and J are TRBV20-1 and TRBJ2-1; D may be TRBD2 (6 bases). V was clipped by 3 bases and J by 0 bases, with 12 bases between them. This CDR3 has 15 residues. The germline CDR1 and CDR2 sequences are DFQATT and SNEGSKA (reference sequence). The CDR3, as DNA: TGCAGTGCTAGTGCTTACGGGAGCTCCTACAATGAGCAGTTCTTC. It encodes CSASAYGSSYNEQFF.

This sequence joins TRBV4-1 and TRBJ1-1, with 9 bases matching TRBD1. V shed 5 bases and J 4 bases; nucleotides not matched to a gene: 8. Germline V gene lookup returns CDR1 MGHRA and CDR2 YSYEKL. The CDR3 covers 15 residues. CDR3 protein: CASSKGQGRGTEAFF. CDR3 in DNA: TGCGCCAGCAGCAAGGGACAGGGAAGGGGCACTGAAGCTTTCTTT.

This rearrangement joins TRBV5-4 to TRBJ2-5; maybe TRBD2 (5 bases). Trimming shortened V by 0 bases and J by 0 bases, and 6 bases separated the two germline ends. The germline V gene has CDR1 SGHNT and CDR2 YYREEE (reference sequence). The CDR3 is 14 amino acids. As DNA, the CDR3 is TGTGCCAGCAGCTTGGCCGGGAACCAAGAGACCCAGTACTTC. This encodes CASSLAGNQETQYF. Full variable domain (rest looked up from reference TRBV5-4 and TRBJ2-5): ETGVTQSPTHLIKTRGQQVTLRCSSQSGHNTVSWYQQALGQGPQFIFQYYREEENGRGNFPPRFSGLQFPNYSSELNVNALELDDSALYLCASSLAGNQETQYFGPGTRLLVL.

The chain has TRBV9 and TRBJ1-2; tentatively, D is TRBD1 (6 bases). V lost 0 bases and J lost 4, with 13 bases in between. CDR1 and CDR2 (germline): SGDLS, YYNGEE. This CDR3 comprises 15 residues. The CDR3 DNA reads as TGTGCCAGCAGCGTAGCATGGGGGCAAGGCTATGGCTACACCTTC. The encoded protein is CASSVAWGQGYGYTF.

The chain uses TRBV30 and TRBJ1-1; no firm D call. The length of the CDR3 is 13 residues. CDR1 and CDR2 (germline): GTSNPN, SVGIG (reference sequence). The germline V and J ends were trimmed by 0 bases and 7 bases, with 12 bases remaining between them. The DNA for the CDR3 is TGTGCCTGGAGTGTTTACGGGTTAGGTGAAGCTTTCTTT. It is translated as CAWSVYGLGEAFF.

The V and J genes are TRBV30 and TRBJ2-3; a possible D gene is TRBD2 (5 bases). Trimming took 7 bases from V and 6 from J, leaving 17 bases between them. CDR3 length: 13 amino acids. Germline V gene sequence: CDR1 GTSNPN, CDR2 SVGIG (reference sequence). The CDR3 loop reads CAYVSLGGDTQYF. In nucleotides, the CDR3 is TGTGCCTACGTGTCTCTCGGCGGGGATACGCAGTATTTT. Combining the CDR3 with reference TRBV30 and TRBJ2-3 gives the whole variable domain SQTIHQWPATLVQPVGSPLSLECTVEGTSNPNLYWYRQAAGRGLQLLFYSVGIGQISSEVPQNLSASRPQDRQFILSSKKLLLSDSGFYLCAYVSLGGDTQYFGPGTRLTVL.

The J gene is TRBJ2-5, the V gene TRBV7-2; D is unresolved. CDR1 SGHTA and CDR2 FQGNSA come from the germline V gene. The V end lost 1 base, the J end lost 2 bases, and 11 bases lay between the germline ends. The CDR3 consists of 15 residues. The CDR3 coding sequence is TGTGCCAGCAGCTTAGTACACCGGGTACAAGAGACCCAGTACTTC. It is translated as CASSLVHRVQETQYF.

Only one count was recorded for this clone. A much more abundant neighbour one base away suggests this may be a read error. The rearrangement uses TRBV10-3 and TRBJ2-3, with 7 bases lining up with TRBD2. After removal of 2 bases from V and 1 base from J, the junction contained 0 bases not matched to a gene. The CDR3 consists of 14 residues. Germline V lookup: CDR1 ENHRY, CDR2 SYGVKD. The CDR3 loop is CAISERGGTDTQYF. CDR3 nucleotide sequence: TGTGCCATCAGTGAGCGGGGGGGCACAGATACGCAGTATTTT.

The gene calls are TRBV20-1 and TRBJ2-2; possible D gene TRBD1, 6 bases. The germline V gene encodes CDR1 DFQATT and CDR2 SNEGSKA (reference sequence). This CDR3 has 16 residues. Trimming removed 3 bases at V and 4 bases at J, with 18 bases between. This CDR3 reads CSASPRGGSTTGELFF. The CDR3 DNA is TGCAGTGCTAGTCCCAGGGGCGGTTCGACCACCGGGGAGCTGTTTTTT.

This rearrangement joins TRBV5-1 to TRBJ1-2; tentatively, D is TRBD1 (5 bases). This CDR3 has 14 residues. Germline CDR1 SGHRS, CDR2 YFSETQ. The V gene lost 0 bases and the J gene lost 8 bases, with 14 bases spanning the gap. For the CDR3, the DNA is TGCGCCAGCAGCTTGGAATATCCAGGGCCGGGCTACACCTTC. Protein product: CASSLEYPGPGYTF.

The chain links TRBV7-2 to TRBJ2-1; TRBD1 might be the D (5 bases). The CDR3 length is 15 residues. CDR1 and CDR2 (germline): SGHTA, FQGNSA. The V and J ends lost 1 base and 4 bases respectively, with 11 bases between them. The CDR3: CASSLDRFSYNEQFF. The CDR3 DNA reads TGTGCCAGCAGCTTAGACAGGTTCTCGTACAATGAGCAGTTCTTC.